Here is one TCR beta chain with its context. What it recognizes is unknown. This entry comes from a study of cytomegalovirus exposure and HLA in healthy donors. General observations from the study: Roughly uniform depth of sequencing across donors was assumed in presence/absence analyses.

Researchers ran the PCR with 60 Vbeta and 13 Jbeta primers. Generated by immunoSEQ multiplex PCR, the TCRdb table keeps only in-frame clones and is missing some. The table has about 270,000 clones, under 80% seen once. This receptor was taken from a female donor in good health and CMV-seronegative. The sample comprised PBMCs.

Here the CDR3 DNA reads TGTGCCAGCAGCCTCGGACAGGGGCTGGGGAACACTGAAGCTTTCTTT. This sequence encodes CASSLGQGLGNTEAFF. The J gene is TRBJ1-1, the V gene TRBV25-1, with 9 positions matching TRBD1. Germline V lookup: CDR1 MGHDK, CDR2 SYGVNS. This CDR3 has 16 amino acids. The V gene end was trimmed by 6 bases and the J gene end by 1 base; junction bases not matched to a gene: 9.